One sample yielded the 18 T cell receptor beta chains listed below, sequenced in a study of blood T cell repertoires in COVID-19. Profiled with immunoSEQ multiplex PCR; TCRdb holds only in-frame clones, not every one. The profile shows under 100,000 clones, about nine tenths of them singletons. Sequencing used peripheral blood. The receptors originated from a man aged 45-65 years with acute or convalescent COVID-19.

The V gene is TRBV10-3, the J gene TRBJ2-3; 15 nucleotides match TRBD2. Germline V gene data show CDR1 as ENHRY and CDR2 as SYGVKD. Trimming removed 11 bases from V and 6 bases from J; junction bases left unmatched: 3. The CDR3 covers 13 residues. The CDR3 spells CAVGLAGGDTQYF. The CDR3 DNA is TGTGCCGTGGGACTAGCGGGGGGTGATACGCAGTATTTT.

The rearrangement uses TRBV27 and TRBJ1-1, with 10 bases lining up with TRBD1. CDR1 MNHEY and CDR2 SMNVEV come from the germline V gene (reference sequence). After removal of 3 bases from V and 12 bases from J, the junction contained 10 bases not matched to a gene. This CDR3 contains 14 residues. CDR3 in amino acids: CASSLKRDRGWSFF. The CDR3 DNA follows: TGTGCCAGCAGTTTGAAACGGGACAGGGGTTGGTCTTTCTTT.

The CDR3 DNA sequence: TGTGCCAGCAGCTTGGGGGACATCGCTGGAAACACCATATATTTT. Its translation is CASSLGDIAGNTIYF. The V and J genes are TRBV7-9 and TRBJ1-3; TRBD1 might be the D (6 bases). Germline V gene sequence: CDR1 SEHNR, CDR2 FQNEAQ (reference sequence). The germline V and J ends were trimmed by 3 bases and 2 bases, with 11 bases remaining between them. This CDR3 spans 15 amino acids.

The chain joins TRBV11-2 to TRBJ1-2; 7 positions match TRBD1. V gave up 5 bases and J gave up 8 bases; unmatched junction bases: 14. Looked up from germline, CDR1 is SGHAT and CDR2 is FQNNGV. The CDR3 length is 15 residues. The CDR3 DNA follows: TGTGCCAGCAGCCCACGACAGGGTAGGGTTCGGGGCTACACCTTC. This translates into CASSPRQGRVRGYTF.

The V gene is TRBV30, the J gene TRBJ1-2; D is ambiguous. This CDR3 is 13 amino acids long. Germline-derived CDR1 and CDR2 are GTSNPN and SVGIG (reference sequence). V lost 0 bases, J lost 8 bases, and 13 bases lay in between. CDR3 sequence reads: CAWSVTRGGGYTF. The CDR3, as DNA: TGTGCCTGGAGTGTAACCCGGGGAGGCGGCTACACCTTC.

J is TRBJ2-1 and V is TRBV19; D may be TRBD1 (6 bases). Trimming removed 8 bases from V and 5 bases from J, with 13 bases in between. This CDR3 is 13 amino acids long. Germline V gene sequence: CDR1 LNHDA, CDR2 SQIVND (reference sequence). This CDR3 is CASGKQGHNEQFF. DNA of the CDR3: TGTGCCAGTGGCAAACAGGGTCACAATGAGCAGTTCTTC.

The DNA for the CDR3 is TGTGCCAGCAGTCTGCCAGGGGGTACTAACTATGGCTACACCTTC. Amino acid sequence: CASSLPGGTNYGYTF. This rearrangement joins TRBV5-6 to TRBJ1-2; 7 nucleotides line up with TRBD1. Trimming removed 5 bases from V and 0 bases from J; junction bases left unmatched: 7. Germline CDR1 is SGHDT and CDR2 is YYEEEE. CDR3 size: 15 residues.

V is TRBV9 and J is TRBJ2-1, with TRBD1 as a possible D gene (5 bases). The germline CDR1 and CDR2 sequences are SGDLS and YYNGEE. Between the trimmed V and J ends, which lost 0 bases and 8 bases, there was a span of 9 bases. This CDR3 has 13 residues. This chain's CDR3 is CASSVGLTDEQFF. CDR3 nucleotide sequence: TGTGCCAGCAGCGTAGGATTGACAGATGAGCAGTTCTTC.

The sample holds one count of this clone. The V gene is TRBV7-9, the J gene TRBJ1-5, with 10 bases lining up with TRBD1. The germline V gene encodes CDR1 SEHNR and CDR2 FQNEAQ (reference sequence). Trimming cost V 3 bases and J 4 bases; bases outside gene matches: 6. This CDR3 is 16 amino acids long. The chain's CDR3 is CASSLGGQGVNQPQHF. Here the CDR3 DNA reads TGTGCCAGCAGCTTGGGAGGACAGGGGGTGAATCAGCCCCAGCATTTT.

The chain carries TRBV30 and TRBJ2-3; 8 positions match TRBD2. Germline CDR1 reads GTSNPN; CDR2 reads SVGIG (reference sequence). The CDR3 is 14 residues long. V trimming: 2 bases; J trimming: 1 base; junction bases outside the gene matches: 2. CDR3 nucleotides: TGTGCCTGGAGTACGGGACTAGGCACAGATACGCAGTATTTT. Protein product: CAWSTGLGTDTQYF.

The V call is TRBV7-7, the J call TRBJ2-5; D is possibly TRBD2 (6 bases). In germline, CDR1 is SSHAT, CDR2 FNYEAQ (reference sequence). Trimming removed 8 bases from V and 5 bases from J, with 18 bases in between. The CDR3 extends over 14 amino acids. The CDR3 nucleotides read TGTGCCAGCGGACCCTCGGGGGTTGGGGAGACCCAGTACTTC. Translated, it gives CASGPSGVGETQYF.

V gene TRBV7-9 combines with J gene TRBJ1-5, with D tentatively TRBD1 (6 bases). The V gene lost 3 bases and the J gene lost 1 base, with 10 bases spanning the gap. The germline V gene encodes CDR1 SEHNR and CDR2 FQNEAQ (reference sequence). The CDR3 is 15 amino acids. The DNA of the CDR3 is TGTGCCAGCAGCTTCCAGGGGACGAGCAATCAGCCCCAGCATTTT. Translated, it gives CASSFQGTSNQPQHF.

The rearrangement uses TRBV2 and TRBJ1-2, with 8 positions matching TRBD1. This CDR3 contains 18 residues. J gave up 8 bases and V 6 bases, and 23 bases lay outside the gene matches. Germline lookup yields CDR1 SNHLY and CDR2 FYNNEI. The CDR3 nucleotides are TGTGCCAGCAGCTCCGGACAGGGTGGCCCGGGAATTTCGGGAGGCTACACCTTC. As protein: CASSSGQGGPGISGGYTF.

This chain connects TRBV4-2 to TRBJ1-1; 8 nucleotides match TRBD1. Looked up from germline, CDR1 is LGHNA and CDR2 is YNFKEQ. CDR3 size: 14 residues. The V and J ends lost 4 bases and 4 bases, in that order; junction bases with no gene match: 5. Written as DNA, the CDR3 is TGTGCCAGCAGCCGACCGGGACAGGTCACTGAAGCTTTCTTT. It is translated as CASSRPGQVTEAFF.

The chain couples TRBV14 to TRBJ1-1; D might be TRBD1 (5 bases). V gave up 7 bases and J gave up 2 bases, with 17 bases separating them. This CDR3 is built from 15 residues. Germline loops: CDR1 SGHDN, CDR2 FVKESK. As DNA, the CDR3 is TGTGCCAGCACCTTAAGCACAGGACTAAACACTGAAGCTTTCTTT. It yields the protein CASTLSTGLNTEAFF.

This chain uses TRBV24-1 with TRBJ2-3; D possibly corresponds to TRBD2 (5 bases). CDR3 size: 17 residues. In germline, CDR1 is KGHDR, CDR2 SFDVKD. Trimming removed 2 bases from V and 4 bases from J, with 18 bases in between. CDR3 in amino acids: CATSDWASSNGADTQYF. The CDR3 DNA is TGTGCCACCAGTGATTGGGCCTCTAGCAATGGGGCAGATACGCAGTATTTT.

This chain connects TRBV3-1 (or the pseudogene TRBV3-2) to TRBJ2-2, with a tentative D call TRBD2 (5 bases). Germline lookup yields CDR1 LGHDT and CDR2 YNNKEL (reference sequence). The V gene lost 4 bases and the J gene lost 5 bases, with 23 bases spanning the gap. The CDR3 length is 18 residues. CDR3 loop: CASSRKGMDWVGTGELFF. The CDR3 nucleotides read TGTGCCAGCAGCCGGAAGGGAATGGACTGGGTGGGGACCGGGGAGCTGTTTTTT.

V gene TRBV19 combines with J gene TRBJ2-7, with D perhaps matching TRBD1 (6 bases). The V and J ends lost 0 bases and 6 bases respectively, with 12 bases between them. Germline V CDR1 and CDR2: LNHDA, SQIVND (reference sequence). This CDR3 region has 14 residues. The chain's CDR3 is CASSIDPDRSEQYF. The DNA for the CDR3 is TGTGCCAGTAGTATAGATCCCGACAGGAGCGAGCAGTACTTC.